What follows are 21 T cell receptor beta chains derived from one specimen sequenced in a study of T cells after posttransplantation cyclophosphamide. Generated by immunoSEQ multiplex PCR, the TCRdb table keeps only in-frame clones and is missing some. The data contain about 32,000 clones, approximately 90% of them singletons. Sequenced sample: PBMCs. The receptor set was obtained from a woman between 40 and 55 years old with a blood cancer, CMV-positive, and with a related stem cell donor.

This rearrangement joins TRBV7-9 to TRBJ2-7, with 10 bases matching TRBD2. CDR3 length: 16 residues. Germline trimming cut 4 bases from V and 5 bases from J; bases unmatched to any gene: 11. Germline CDR1 is SEHNR and CDR2 is FQNEAQ (reference sequence). For the CDR3, the DNA is TGTGCCAGCAGCTCCCTCAGAAGCGGGGGGGCCCACGAGCAGTACTTC. Amino acid sequence: CASSSLRSGGAHEQYF.

This chain joins TRBV7-3 and TRBJ2-7, with D perhaps TRBD2 (5 bases). The CDR3 runs 16 residues. Trimming pared 0 bases from V and 1 base from J, leaving 13 bases between. Per the germline V gene, CDR1 is SGHTA and CDR2 is FQGTGA. CDR3 in amino acids: CASSLTGGFQSYEQYF. In DNA form, the CDR3 reads TGTGCCAGCAGCTTAACGGGCGGGTTTCAGTCCTACGAGCAGTACTTC.

The chain carries TRBV15 and TRBJ2-1, with 9 bases fitting TRBD2. The CDR3 totals 14 residues. J gave up 7 bases and V 5 bases, and 6 bases lay outside the gene matches. Germline-derived CDR1 and CDR2 are LNHNV and YYDKDF (reference sequence). CDR3 loop: CATSLGLAANEQFF. The DNA of the CDR3 is TGTGCCACCAGCCTGGGACTAGCAGCGAATGAGCAGTTCTTC. Full variable domain (missing parts from reference TRBV15 and TRBJ2-1): DAMVIQNPRYQVTQFGKPVTLSCSQTLNHNVMYWYQQKSSQAPKLLFHYYDKDFNNEADTPDNFQSRRPNTSFCFLDIRSPGLGDTAMYLCATSLGLAANEQFFGPGTRLTVL.

The CDR3 spells CASSEFAGEGEDQPQHF. DNA of the CDR3: TGTGCCAGCAGTGAATTCGCGGGGGAAGGTGAGGATCAGCCCCAGCATTTT. V gene TRBV25-1 combines with J gene TRBJ1-5; TRBD1 is a possible D gene (5 bases). This CDR3 spans 17 amino acids. Trimming pared 1 base from V and 5 bases from J, leaving 18 bases between. Looked up from germline, CDR1 is MGHDK and CDR2 is SYGVNS.

Turning to this clone: In the same sample, other DNA sequences code for this CDR3. The rearrangement joins TRBV2 to TRBJ2-5; 10 bases line up with TRBD2. The J segment lost 2 bases and the V segment lost 3 bases, leaving 6 bases of the junction unmatched. The CDR3 sequence is 16 residues long. Germline loops: CDR1 SNHLY, CDR2 FYNNEI. Written as DNA, the CDR3 is TGTGCCAGCAGTGACCCCAGCGGGGGGGCTCAAGAGACCCAGTACTTC. This codes for CASSDPSGGAQETQYF.

The chain is built from TRBV7-2 and TRBJ2-7; 7 bases are shared with TRBD2. Per the germline V gene, CDR1 is SGHTA and CDR2 is FQGNSA. The CDR3 spans 16 residues. V lost 5 bases to trimming and J lost 2 bases; unmatched junction nucleotides: 12. CDR3 in amino acids: CASSPGGSAGAYEQYF. CDR3 bases: TGTGCCAGCAGCCCCGGGGGTTCCGCGGGGGCCTACGAGCAGTACTTC.

This clone was recorded a few times. This chain links TRBV5-4 with TRBJ2-5; D call uncertain. CDR1 and CDR2 from the germline V gene are SGHNT and YYREEE (reference sequence). CDR3 length equals 14 residues. V gave up 0 bases and J gave up 2 bases, with 8 bases separating them. In DNA, the CDR3 is TGTGCCAGCAGCTTGGACACCGAACAAGAGACCCAGTACTTC. It translates to CASSLDTEQETQYF.

This clone was detected once. This chain connects TRBV6-5 to TRBJ2-5; no clear D gene. The CDR3 runs 16 residues. From germline, CDR1 is MNHEY and CDR2 SVGAGI. The V gene lost 0 bases and the J gene lost 4 bases, with 15 bases spanning the gap. CDR3 in DNA: TGTGCCAGCAGTTACTCAAGACTCTTGGAAAGAGAGACCCAGTACTTC. Protein sequence: CASSYSRLLERETQYF.

The gene calls are TRBV9 and TRBJ2-1; 11 positions match TRBD2. CDR3 length: 15 amino acids. Germline CDR1 and CDR2: SGDLS and YYNGEE. V shed 4 bases, J shed 5 bases, and the junction held 5 bases outside the gene matches. In nucleotides, the CDR3 is TGTGCCAGCAGCCCGACTAGCGGGGCCCACAATGAGCAGTTCTTC. Its protein product is CASSPTSGAHNEQFF. The full variable domain, its missing parts supplied by reference TRBV9 and TRBJ2-1, is DSGVTQTPKHLITATGQRVTLRCSPRSGDLSVYWYQQSLDQGLQFLIQYYNGEERAKGNILERFSAQQFPDLHSELNLSSLELGDSALYFCASSPTSGAHNEQFFGPGTRLTVL.

The chain links TRBV21-1 to TRBJ1-4; the table's D call of TRBD1 was not tested on the DNA. TRBV21-1 counts as a pseudogene. The CDR3 has 16 residues. The DNA for the CDR3 is TGTGCCAGCAGCCCCCTTAATTTCCAAGGACAGGAAAAACTGTTTTTT. It codes for CASSPLNFQGQEKLFF.

The CDR3 nucleotides read TGTGCCAGCAGCCAAGCAGGGGACAGGGGAAAAGGTCCTTTAGGAAATCAGCCCCAGCATTTT. Translating gives CASSQAGDRGKGPLGNQPQHF. The V call is TRBV4-2, the J call TRBJ1-5, with 10 positions matching TRBD1. Germline lookup yields CDR1 LGHNA and CDR2 YNFKEQ. The CDR3 has 21 residues. The trim removed 1 base at V and 4 bases at J, leaving 19 bases unmatched.

The chain couples TRBV15 to TRBJ1-2, with D perhaps TRBD1 (5 bases). Trimming cost V 5 bases and J 8 bases, with 21 bases left between them. Germline lookup yields CDR1 LNHNV and CDR2 YYDKDF (reference sequence). This CDR3 spans 15 amino acids. CDR3 residues: CATSLHGGDPSGYTF. CDR3 nucleotides: TGTGCCACCAGCCTTCACGGGGGGGATCCCTCAGGCTACACCTTC.

The chain has TRBV4-1 and TRBJ2-3; 7 bases are shared with TRBD1. With 4 bases clipped from V and 2 bases from J, the junction kept 6 bases outside the gene matches. CDR3 length equals 15 residues. Germline CDR1 and CDR2: MGHRA and YSYEKL. CDR3 sequence (DNA): TGCGCCAGCAGCCTAACAGACAGGGACACAGATACGCAGTATTTT. Its translation: CASSLTDRDTDTQYF.

This chain uses TRBV2 with TRBJ2-5; TRBD1 matches at 8 bases. The DNA end is a closer match to TRBJ2-7, so the J assignment may be wrong. Germline V CDR1 and CDR2: SNHLY, FYNNEI. The CDR3 sequence is 13 residues long. This CDR3 reads CASGRDRNYEQYF. For the CDR3, the DNA is TGTGCCAGCGGCCGGGACAGGAACTACGAGCAGTACTTC.

CDR3 in DNA: TGTGCCAGCAGCCTGGTAGGGACTAGCTTCAATGAGCAGTTCTTC. This translates into CASSLVGTSFNEQFF. J is TRBJ2-1 and V is TRBV14; TRBD2 aligns across 9 bases. The trim removed 4 bases at V and 6 bases at J, leaving 7 bases unmatched. The CDR3 is 15 residues long. Germline V gene sequence: CDR1 SGHDN, CDR2 FVKESK.

The gene calls are TRBV5-1 and TRBJ2-1; TRBD2 aligns across 13 bases. CDR3 length: 16 amino acids. V trimming: 3 bases; J trimming: 9 bases; junction bases outside the gene matches: 9. Germline CDR1 SGHRS, CDR2 YFSETQ. The CDR3 bases are TGCGCCAGCAGCTGGGGGACTAGCGGGGCAAATGGTGAGCAGTTCTTC. Residues: CASSWGTSGANGEQFF.

The gene calls are TRBV14 and TRBJ2-1, with D unclear. Germline V gives CDR1 SGHDN, CDR2 FVKESK. The CDR3 loop spans 15 amino acids. V was pared by 4 bases and J by 0 bases, with 10 bases between. The CDR3 nucleotides are TGTGCCAGCAGCCTGACTGGTAGCTCCTACAATGAGCAGTTCTTC. It yields the protein CASSLTGSSYNEQFF.

V is TRBV7-3 and J is TRBJ1-5, with D perhaps matching TRBD1 (5 bases). V lost 0 bases and J lost 3, with 9 bases in between. Germline CDR1 SGHTA, CDR2 FQGTGA. CDR3 length: 15 amino acids. This chain's CDR3 is CASSLTGQSNQPQHF. The CDR3 DNA is TGTGCCAGCAGCTTAACAGGACAATCCAATCAGCCCCAGCATTTT.

This chain uses TRBV10-3 with TRBJ2-6; 12 positions agree with TRBD2. Germline values: CDR1 ENHRY, CDR2 SYGVKD. Losses at the gene ends were 6 bases for V and 4 bases for J; bases not matched to a gene: 13. CDR3 length: 19 amino acids. The CDR3 protein is CAIRETSGGPSGGANVLTF. The CDR3 DNA is TGTGCCATCAGGGAGACTAGCGGGGGCCCCAGTGGCGGGGCCAACGTCCTGACTTTC.

This rearrangement joins TRBV5-4 to TRBJ1-1, with 7 bases lining up with TRBD1. There are 14 residues in the CDR3. V shed 5 bases, J shed 1 base, and the junction held 5 bases outside the gene matches. The germline CDR1 and CDR2 sequences are SGHNT and YYREEE (reference sequence). CDR3 protein: CASRHRGGNTEAFF. DNA of the CDR3: TGTGCCAGCAGACACAGGGGCGGGAACACTGAAGCTTTCTTT. The full variable domain, its missing parts supplied by reference TRBV5-4 and TRBJ1-1, is ETGVTQSPTHLIKTRGQQVTLRCSSQSGHNTVSWYQQALGQGPQFIFQYYREEENGRGNFPPRFSGLQFPNYSSELNVNALELDDSALYLCASRHRGGNTEAFFGQGTRLTVV.

This clone was detected once. The chain has TRBV5-1 and TRBJ2-5; no reliable D call. Per the germline V gene, CDR1 is SGHRS and CDR2 is YFSETQ. The CDR3 has 13 residues. Trimming took 0 bases from V and 2 from J, leaving 5 bases between them. In nucleotides, the CDR3 is TGCGCCAGCAGCTTGGGAGTTCAAGAGACCCAGTACTTC. This codes for CASSLGVQETQYF.